This T cell receptor (beta chain) emerged from a study of T cell repertoires in cytomegalovirus infection. About the research overall: Well-studied HLA-B-restricted CMV epitopes were used in the study alongside recently identified HLA-C-restricted ones. Public TCR beta signatures were indicative of both CMV infection and a matching HLA type.

TCRdb passed the reads through MiXCR, listing each CDR3 protein once. This sample has 700,000 to 850,000 distinct CDR3 sequences, with around a third found just once. This clonotype was seen a handful of times. What it recognizes is unknown. V lost 6 bases and J lost 3, with 15 bases in between. Germline assignment: CDR1 SQVTM and CDR2 ANQGSEA. CDR3 length equals 14 residues. Sequencing was performed on cultured CD8+ T cells from PBMCs, taken from culture after CMV antigen stimulation. The chain carries TRBV29-1 and TRBJ1-3, with D perhaps matching TRBD1 (5 bases). This sequence originates from a human donor in good health (CMV status not recorded). Some clones in this sample may be carry-over from other donors' samples. The CDR3 spells CSVLGGDFGNTIYF. In DNA, the CDR3 is TGCAGCGTCCTGGGGGGGGATTTTGGAAACACCATATATTTT.